This paragraph covers one T cell receptor (beta chain) sequence. Sequencing used immunoSEQ multiplex PCR; TCRdb keeps in-frame clones, though not all of them. The table has around 360,000 clones, around 87% seen once. This sample is drawn from a study of blood T cell repertoires in COVID-19. Across the study: The cDNA or gDNA used as material had been derived from T cells, B-cell-depleted T cells, or PBMCs.

V lost 6 bases and J lost 4, with 13 bases in between. This CDR3 comprises 14 residues. CDR1 is LGHNT, CDR2 FRNRAP, per germline. A Seattle source enrolled patients during active infection and followed them longitudinally. This sequence originates from a woman in her thirties with COVID-19, enrolled during active disease. The sequenced sample consisted of peripheral blood. The chain employs TRBV12-5 and TRBJ1-3; D unclear. The CDR3 DNA reads TGTGCTAGTGGCATATTCGGAGCGGGAAACACCATATATTTT. This codes for CASGIFGAGNTIYF.